This entry lists 32 T cell receptor beta chains sequenced from one sample in a study of cytomegalovirus exposure and HLA in healthy donors. Vbeta (60) and Jbeta (13) primers were used in the PCR. Some clones are missing from TCRdb's copy, which holds only in-frame ones; the method was immunoSEQ multiplex PCR. The sample lists approximately 150,000 clones, more than 75% occurring once. Sequencing was performed on PBMCs. The receptors here all came from a woman aged 35 to 49 in good health and CMV-seropositive.

This clone was observed a single time. This rearrangement joins TRBV13 to TRBJ2-1; D remains unclear. The V gene lost 2 bases and the J gene lost 8 bases, with 4 bases spanning the gap. Germline lookup yields CDR1 PRHDT and CDR2 FYEKMQ (reference sequence). The CDR3 is 11 amino acids. Here the CDR3 DNA reads TGTGCCAGCAGCTTATCAGATGAGCAGTTCTTC. The encoded protein is CASSLSDEQFF.

V usage is TRBV6-9 and J usage is TRBJ2-6; no clear D gene. V dropped 2 bases and J dropped 2 bases, with 10 bases sitting between them. In germline, CDR1 is MNHGY, CDR2 SVAAGI. The CDR3 extends over 16 amino acids. CDR3 sequence: CASSYLRLTGANVLTF. The CDR3 DNA reads TGTGCCAGCAGTTATCTCCGGTTAACTGGGGCCAACGTCCTGACTTTC.

This chain links TRBV29-1 with TRBJ1-1, with 10 bases identical to TRBD1. Germline values: CDR1 SQVTM, CDR2 ANQGSEA. There are 14 residues in the CDR3. V gave up 0 bases and J gave up 5 bases; unmatched junction bases: 3. CDR3 sequence: CSVEETGGRTEAFF. The CDR3 DNA is TGCAGCGTTGAAGAGACAGGGGGCAGGACTGAAGCTTTCTTT. Based on the CDR3 plus reference TRBV29-1 and TRBJ1-1, the full variable domain is SAVISQKPSRDICQRGTSLTIQCQVDSQVTMMFWYRQQPGQSLTLIATANQGSEATYESGFVIDKFPISRPNLTFSTLTVSNMSPEDSSIYLCSVEETGGRTEAFFGQGTRLTVV.

J is TRBJ2-7 and V is TRBV20-1, with D perhaps TRBD2 (5 bases). The CDR3 length is 11 residues. Germline CDR1 is DFQATT and CDR2 is SNEGSKA (reference sequence). CDR3 loop: CSGSDGLEQYF. CDR3 nucleotide sequence: TGCAGCGGATCAGACGGACTGGAGCAGTACTTC.

This chain uses TRBV7-2 with TRBJ2-5; 8 positions agree with TRBD2. With the DNA end fitting TRBJ2-7 better, the J assignment may be wrong. The CDR3 runs 15 residues. The germline V gene encodes CDR1 SGHTA and CDR2 FQGNSA. The CDR3 DNA reads as TGTGCCAGCAGCTTAACGGGGGGGAGCTCCTACGAGCAGTACTTC. Amino acid sequence: CASSLTGGSSYEQYF.

This chain links TRBV5-1 with TRBJ2-7; 10 bases match TRBD1. V lost 3 bases to trimming and J lost 6 bases; unmatched junction nucleotides: 9. The CDR3 spans 15 residues. Germline values: CDR1 SGHRS, CDR2 YFSETQ. The CDR3 sequence: CASSSLDRGQGEQYF. The CDR3 coding sequence is TGCGCCAGCAGCTCTCTCGACAGGGGGCAGGGCGAGCAGTACTTC.

The chain is built from TRBV6-1 and TRBJ2-7, with TRBD2 matching 11 bases. This CDR3 is 15 amino acids long. CDR1 is MNHNS and CDR2 is SASEGT in the germline V gene. Losses at the gene ends were 6 bases for V and 2 bases for J; bases not matched to a gene: 6. This CDR3 is CASSYSGRAAYEQYF. CDR3 bases: TGTGCCAGCAGCTATAGCGGGAGGGCCGCCTACGAGCAGTACTTC.

The rearrangement uses TRBV5-1 and TRBJ2-5, with D uncertain. The CDR3 consists of 15 residues. Trimming left V 0 bases short and J 1 base short, with 10 bases between. CDR1 and CDR2 (germline): SGHRS, YFSETQ. CDR3 sequence reads: CASSLAGSGQETQYF. The CDR3, as DNA: TGCGCCAGCAGCTTGGCCGGTTCAGGCCAAGAGACCCAGTACTTC.

CDR3 loop: CASSRGLAGEETQYF. The DNA of the CDR3 is TGTGCCAGCAGCCGGGGACTAGCGGGAGAAGAGACCCAGTACTTC. The rearrangement uses TRBV7-9 and TRBJ2-5, with 14 bases that match TRBD2. The CDR3 is 15 amino acids. The germline V gene has CDR1 SEHNR and CDR2 FQNEAQ (reference sequence). The J segment lost 3 bases and the V segment lost 5 bases, leaving 2 bases of the junction unmatched.

The chain is built from TRBV6-1 and TRBJ2-5; no clear D. The DNA end is a closer match to TRBJ2-7, so the J assignment may be wrong. The CDR3 loop spans 14 amino acids. Germline V gene data show CDR1 as MNHNS and CDR2 as SASEGT. The CDR3 bases are TGTGCCAGCAGTGAAGGAGCCGGGTTTTACGAGCAGTACTTC. Its translation: CASSEGAGFYEQYF.

A few counts support this clone. V usage is TRBV18 and J usage is TRBJ2-5; possible D gene TRBD2, 6 bases. This CDR3 region has 14 residues. Germline assignment: CDR1 KGHSH and CDR2 LQKENI. Trimming took 3 bases from V and 3 from J, leaving 11 bases between them. The CDR3 sequence is CASSPNTGEETQYF. DNA for the CDR3: TGTGCCAGCTCACCCAACACGGGGGAAGAGACCCAGTACTTC.

This clone was observed a few times. This chain connects TRBV21-1 to TRBJ1-2. TRBV21-1 is designated a pseudogene. CDR3 size: 13 residues. In DNA, the CDR3 is TGTGCCGGGGGGGACATTCACAACTATGGCTACACCTTC. This gives the protein CAGGDIHNYGYTF.

The rearrangement joins TRBV2 to TRBJ1-5; the match to TRBD1 covers 8 bases. With V trimmed by 6 bases and J by 1 base, 5 bases remained unmatched. The CDR3 covers 15 residues. Germline V lookup: CDR1 SNHLY, CDR2 FYNNEI. CDR3 in amino acids: CASSGQGGSNQPQHF. The CDR3 region has the DNA TGTGCCAGCAGCGGACAGGGAGGAAGCAATCAGCCCCAGCATTTT.

The rearrangement links TRBV7-2 to TRBJ2-1; TRBD2 matches at 8 bases. Germline assignment: CDR1 SGHTA and CDR2 FQGNSA. The V gene end was trimmed by 4 bases and the J gene end by 7 bases; junction bases not matched to a gene: 9. The CDR3 has 15 residues. The CDR3 region has the DNA TGTGCCAGCAGCTCGCTGGGACTAGTCTCTAATGAGCAGTTCTTC. Its protein product is CASSSLGLVSNEQFF.

V usage is TRBV18 and J usage is TRBJ2-1; 11 bases match TRBD2. CDR1 and CDR2 (germline): KGHSH, LQKENI. This CDR3 contains 14 residues. V trimming: 3 bases; J trimming: 6 bases; junction bases outside the gene matches: 1. The CDR3: CASSPGTSGNEQFF. The CDR3 nucleotides read TGTGCCAGCTCACCCGGGACTAGCGGCAATGAGCAGTTCTTC.

This clone was seen just once. The V and J genes are TRBV15 and TRBJ1-1; a weak D match, TRBD1 (5 bases). The V gene lost 0 bases and the J gene lost 4 bases, with 9 bases spanning the gap. Germline V gene sequence: CDR1 LNHNV, CDR2 YYDKDF (reference sequence). The CDR3 extends over 14 amino acids. The CDR3 nucleotides read TGTGCCACCAGCAGAGACGGGGGGGGCACTGAAGCTTTCTTT. Translating it yields CATSRDGGGTEAFF.

CDR3 bases: TGTGCCAGCAGCACCGGGACTAGCGGCTACAATGAGCAGTTCTTC. As protein: CASSTGTSGYNEQFF. The V gene is TRBV7-3, the J gene TRBJ2-1, with TRBD2 identical over 11 bases. The CDR3 is 15 residues long. The J segment lost 3 bases and the V segment lost 5 bases, leaving 3 bases of the junction unmatched. Germline CDR1 reads SGHTA; CDR2 reads FQGTGA.

This clone was seen a handful of times. V is TRBV5-5 and J is TRBJ2-3, with TRBD2 matching over 10 bases. The V gene's germline CDR1 is SGHKS and CDR2 YYEKEE (reference sequence). This CDR3 region has 17 residues. The J segment lost 0 bases and the V segment lost 1 base, leaving 5 bases of the junction unmatched. The CDR3 here is CASSLSAGGSSTDTQYF. The CDR3 nucleotides read TGTGCCAGCAGCTTGTCAGCGGGAGGGTCTAGCACAGATACGCAGTATTTT. Using reference TRBV5-5 and TRBJ2-3 for the parts outside the CDR3, the full variable domain is DAGVTQSPTHLIKTRGQQVTLRCSPISGHKSVSWYQQVLGQGPQFIFQYYEKEERGRGNFPDRFSARQFPNYSSELNVNALLLGDSALYLCASSLSAGGSSTDTQYFGPGTRLTVL.

The gene calls are TRBV19 and TRBJ1-5, with 7 bases lining up with TRBD1. Germline CDR1 reads LNHDA; CDR2 reads SQIVND (reference sequence). The CDR3 contains 17 residues. The junction had 15 bases not matched to a gene; V was cut back by 3 bases and J by 7 bases. The CDR3 spells CASSMVEGASLGQPQHF. The CDR3 coding sequence is TGTGCCAGTAGTATGGTAGAGGGGGCGTCTCTGGGGCAGCCCCAGCATTTT.

This clone was observed a few times. V gene TRBV19 combines with J gene TRBJ1-2; TRBD1 aligns across 7 bases. The germline V gene encodes CDR1 LNHDA and CDR2 SQIVND (reference sequence). This CDR3 spans 17 amino acids. The ends lost 6 bases at V and 8 bases at J; junction bases unmatched: 21. For the CDR3, the DNA is TGTGCCAGTAGGACAGCAGGACAGGTTCCCAGGGGAAAGGGCTACACCTTC. Amino acids: CASRTAGQVPRGKGYTF. Supplemented by reference TRBV19 and TRBJ1-2, the full variable domain reads DGGITQSPKYLFRKEGQNVTLSCEQNLNHDAMYWYRQDPGQGLRLIYYSQIVNDFQKGDIAEGYSVSREKKESFPLTVTSAQKNPTAFYLCASRTAGQVPRGKGYTFGSGTRLTVV.

The chain employs TRBV5-1 and TRBJ2-2; 8 bases line up with TRBD1. With V trimmed by 4 bases and J by 5 bases, 7 bases remained unmatched. The V gene's germline CDR1 is SGHRS and CDR2 YFSETQ. CDR3 length: 15 residues. The DNA for the CDR3 is TGCGCCAGCAGCAGACGACAGGGGTGGACCGGGGAGCTGTTTTTT. Its protein is CASSRRQGWTGELFF.

Comment on this clone: It is unclear where the CDR3 begins or ends on the DNA, so no DNA is shown, and the CDR3 is as TCRdb lists it. This chain connects TRBV27 to TRBJ1-1; the table assigns TRBD1, which was not confirmed against the DNA. Per the germline V gene, CDR1 is MNHEY and CDR2 is SMNVEV (reference sequence). The CDR3 length is 17 residues, termini included. The CDR3: CASSSSTGNSGTTEAFF.

As for this clone: A read error may produce the germline difference seen at one junction end. The V call is TRBV7-9, the J call TRBJ2-5; TRBD2 matches 9 bases. There are 14 residues in the CDR3. CDR1 is SEHNR and CDR2 is FQNEAQ in the germline V gene (reference sequence). CDR3 nucleotides: TGTGCCAGCAGATTAGCGGGAGATCAAGAGACCCAGTACTTC. It encodes CASRLAGDQETQYF.

This CDR3 is CASSSPDRGNTIYF. The CDR3 DNA reads as TGTGCCAGCAGTTCGCCGGACAGGGGAAACACCATATATTTT. The V call is TRBV28, the J call TRBJ1-3; 7 bases fit TRBD1. The junction had 4 bases not matched to a gene; V was cut back by 4 bases and J by 4 bases. Germline V gene data show CDR1 as MDHEN and CDR2 as SYDVKM. The CDR3 consists of 14 residues.

The chain employs TRBV10-3 and TRBJ2-5; 7 positions agree with TRBD2. The V and J ends lost 4 bases and 7 bases, in that order; junction bases with no gene match: 9. CDR1 and CDR2 from the germline V gene are ENHRY and SYGVKD. This CDR3 is built from 14 residues. The DNA for the CDR3 is TGTGCCATCAGTGGAGGGGTCGGCGGGGGGACCCAGTACTTC. This codes for CAISGGVGGGTQYF.

The chain has TRBV5-1 and TRBJ2-7; D possibly corresponds to TRBD2 (6 bases). This CDR3 has 15 amino acids. The germline CDR1 and CDR2 sequences are SGHRS and YFSETQ. V was trimmed by 3 bases and J by 1 base, leaving 14 bases between them. In DNA form, the CDR3 reads TGCGCCAGCAGCTGGTCAGCGGGCCCATCCTACGAGCAGTACTTC. Its translation: CASSWSAGPSYEQYF.

The V and J genes are TRBV4-1 and TRBJ2-1; 10 bases agree with TRBD2. This CDR3 is 16 amino acids long. V was clipped by 1 base and J by 4 bases; unmatched bases: 4. Germline loops: CDR1 MGHRA, CDR2 YSYEKL. The chain's CDR3 is CASSQASGSTYNEQFF. Written as DNA, the CDR3 is TGCGCCAGCAGCCAAGCTAGCGGGAGTACGTACAATGAGCAGTTCTTC.

This rearrangement joins TRBV15 to TRBJ1-3, with D hard to call. V gave up 5 bases and J gave up 3 bases, with 5 bases separating them. Per germline, CDR1 LNHNV and CDR2 YYDKDF (reference sequence). There are 12 residues in the CDR3. The CDR3 sequence: CATSLNGNTIYF. Written as DNA, the CDR3 is TGTGCCACCAGCTTAAATGGAAACACCATATATTTT.

The rearrangement joins TRBV27 to TRBJ2-1; the D gene is possibly TRBD2 (5 bases). Germline CDR1 and CDR2: MNHEY and SMNVEV (reference sequence). The CDR3 extends over 13 amino acids. V was pared by 7 bases and J by 4 bases, with 11 bases between. The CDR3 region is CASKPLGYNEQFF. CDR3 coding DNA: TGTGCCAGCAAACCACTAGGGTACAATGAGCAGTTCTTC.

This clone was seen a single time. The chain employs TRBV29-1 and TRBJ2-7, with TRBD2 as a possible D gene (5 bases). The CDR3 contains 12 residues. V lost 4 bases to trimming and J lost 7 bases, with 14 bases between them. The germline CDR1 and CDR2 sequences are SQVTM and ANQGSEA. The CDR3 sequence is CSVVPGNSEQYF. The CDR3 DNA reads TGCAGCGTTGTACCGGGAAACTCAGAGCAGTACTTC.

V and J are TRBV6-4 and TRBJ2-1, with 11 bases that match TRBD2. The CDR3 is 15 residues long. Germline loops: CDR1 MRHNA, CDR2 SNTAGT. With V trimmed by 5 bases and J by 3 bases, 3 bases remained unmatched. The CDR3 spells CASSSTSGDYNEQFF. In nucleotides, the CDR3 is TGTGCCAGCAGTTCGACTAGCGGGGACTACAATGAGCAGTTCTTC.

V and J are TRBV5-1 and TRBJ2-7, with D perhaps matching TRBD1 (6 bases). The V end was cut by 5 bases, the J end by 2 bases, with 14 bases between. CDR3 length: 14 amino acids. Germline V lookup: CDR1 SGHRS, CDR2 YFSETQ. This CDR3 reads CASRPQGSAYEQYF. The CDR3 nucleotides are TGCGCCAGCAGACCGCAGGGGTCGGCCTACGAGCAGTACTTC.